These 26 T cell receptor beta chains were all obtained from the same sample, sequenced in a study of T cells after yellow fever vaccination. TCRdb redid the calling of the 5' RACE reads with MiXCR, one entry per CDR3 protein. The sample yields 250,000 to 300,000 distinct CDR3 sequences, 5.2% seen once. The sequencing here drew on CD4+ T cells sorted from PBMCs, taken on the day of the yellow fever booster vaccination. The source is a young man who received the YFV17D yellow fever vaccine.

In this sample, this clonotype turned up many times. The chain links TRBV5-1 to TRBJ1-3; D remains unclear. The V end was cut by 1 base, the J end by 4 bases, with 9 bases between. Per the germline V gene, CDR1 is SGHRS and CDR2 is YFSETQ. The CDR3 spans 14 residues. The CDR3 nucleotides are TGCGCCAGCAGCTTGTCTCGGTCCGGAAACACCATATATTTT. Translating gives CASSLSRSGNTIYF.

V is TRBV5-1 and J is TRBJ2-1; 8 nucleotides align to TRBD2. V shed 0 bases and J 1 base; nucleotides not matched to a gene: 3. The CDR3 contains 16 residues. CDR1 is SGHRS and CDR2 is YFSETQ in the germline V gene. CDR3 residues: CASSLDGGASYNEQFF. The CDR3 DNA is TGCGCCAGCAGCTTGGACGGGGGGGCTTCCTACAATGAGCAGTTCTTC. The complete variable domain, with remaining parts taken from reference TRBV5-1 and TRBJ2-1, reads KAGVTQTPRYLIKTRGQQVTLSCSPISGHRSVSWYQQTPGQGLQFLFEYFSETQRNKGNFPGRFSGRQFSNSRSEMNVSTLELGDSALYLCASSLDGGASYNEQFFGPGTRLTVL.

This clonotype came up many times. CDR3 in DNA: TGCGCCAGCAGCTCACAGGGGCAATCACCCCTCCACTTT. It codes for CASSSQGQSPLHF. V gene TRBV5-1 combines with J gene TRBJ1-6; 7 positions match TRBD1. Unmatched junction bases numbered 4, after V lost 3 bases and J lost 10 bases. The CDR3 spans 13 residues. Germline CDR1 and CDR2: SGHRS and YFSETQ. Full variable domain (remainder filled in from reference TRBV5-1 and TRBJ1-6): KAGVTQTPRYLIKTRGQQVTLSCSPISGHRSVSWYQQTPGQGLQFLFEYFSETQRNKGNFPGRFSGRQFSNSRSEMNVSTLELGDSALYLCASSSQGQSPLHFGNGTRLTVT.

J is TRBJ2-2 and V is TRBV6-2 or TRBV6-3; the D gene is possibly TRBD2 (5 bases). Per germline, CDR1 MNHEY and CDR2 SVGEGT. The CDR3 totals 16 residues. The V gene lost 2 bases and the J gene lost 6 bases, with 16 bases spanning the gap. The CDR3 loop is CASSYPRGGFAGELFF. The CDR3 bases are TGTGCCAGCAGTTACCCCCGAGGCGGGTTTGCCGGGGAGCTGTTTTTT.

This clonotype was detected only a few times. The V gene is TRBV6-5, the J gene TRBJ1-6; D is unresolved. V lost 7 bases and J lost 5, with 15 bases in between. CDR3 length: 15 residues. Germline CDR1 reads MNHEY; CDR2 reads SVGAGI. CDR3 residues: CASTFLWGNNSPLHF. The CDR3 coding sequence is TGTGCCAGCACCTTTTTGTGGGGAAATAATTCACCCCTCCACTTT.

This clonotype was observed a handful of times. The V gene is TRBV6-2 or TRBV6-3, the J gene TRBJ1-2; unclear D gene. Trimming took 4 bases from V and 8 from J, leaving 14 bases between them. In germline, CDR1 is MNHEY, CDR2 SVGEGT. CDR3 size: 13 residues. The CDR3: CASSSRTGLGYTF. For the CDR3, the DNA is TGTGCCAGCAGTTCACGGACGGGCCTAGGCTACACCTTC.

In its sample, this clonotype was seen many times. The V call is TRBV29-1, the J call TRBJ2-2, with 9 bases matching TRBD1. Germline V gene data show CDR1 as SQVTM and CDR2 as ANQGSEA. V lost 7 bases, J lost 0 bases, and 3 bases stayed unmatched. CDR3 length: 14 residues. The chain's CDR3 is CSAWTGANTGELFF. The CDR3 region has the DNA TGCAGCGCCTGGACAGGGGCGAACACCGGGGAGCTGTTTTTT.

This clonotype was observed at least ten times. The chain carries TRBV5-1 and TRBJ2-5; D is ambiguous. Trimming cost V 0 bases and J 2 bases, with 8 bases left between them. Looked up from germline, CDR1 is SGHRS and CDR2 is YFSETQ. The CDR3 is made up of 14 amino acids. Here the CDR3 DNA reads TGCGCCAGCAGCTTGGTTGGCGATCAAGAGACCCAGTACTTC. Protein sequence: CASSLVGDQETQYF.

This clonotype has a count of ten or more. The chain is built from TRBV3-1 and TRBJ1-2, with D maybe TRBD1 (5 bases). Per the germline V gene, CDR1 is LGHDT and CDR2 is YNNKEL (reference sequence). CDR3 length equals 13 residues. V was cut by 0 bases and J by 10 bases, with 12 bases left in between. Written as DNA, the CDR3 is TGTGCCAGCAGCCAAGATGGCGGGGCGAACTACACCTTC. Translation: CASSQDGGANYTF.

The chain links TRBV4-3 to TRBJ2-2, with D unresolved. The CDR3 covers 15 residues. With 3 bases removed from V and 1 base from J, the gap between germline ends came to 9 bases. CDR1 and CDR2 (germline): LGHNA, YSLEER. The CDR3 reads CASSQSGLNTGELFF. CDR3 DNA sequence: TGCGCCAGCAGCCAGTCCGGCTTGAACACCGGGGAGCTGTTTTTT.

This clonotype was counted only a few times. The chain employs TRBV3-1 and TRBJ2-2, with 9 bases identical to TRBD1. The CDR3 length is 16 residues. Trimming at V came to 6 bases and at J to 5 bases, leaving 10 bases not matched to a gene. Germline V CDR1 and CDR2: LGHDT, YNNKEL (reference sequence). CDR3 DNA sequence: TGTGCCAGCAGTCGAGGGGACAGGGCCAGTACCGGGGAGCTGTTTTTT. This codes for CASSRGDRASTGELFF.

This clonotype has just a few counts. In DNA form, the CDR3 reads TGTGCCAGCAGTTGGGCGGGAGGGATTTATGGCTACACCTTC. Protein: CASSWAGGIYGYTF. The chain couples TRBV7-2 to TRBJ1-2; no clear D gene. The germline gives CDR1 SGHTA, CDR2 FQGNSA. The CDR3 spans 14 residues. V was cut by 6 bases and J by 5 bases, with 16 bases left in between.

This clonotype occurred many times. The rearrangement links TRBV4-1 to TRBJ1-2; 10 bases line up with TRBD1. CDR3 length: 15 amino acids. J lost 4 bases, V lost 3 bases, and 5 bases had no gene match. CDR1 MGHRA and CDR2 YSYEKL come from the germline V gene. The CDR3 reads CASSHGGQGIYGYTF. The CDR3 DNA reads as TGCGCCAGCAGCCACGGGGGACAGGGGATCTATGGCTACACCTTC.

The chain combines TRBV14 with TRBJ1-1; 8 bases are a match to TRBD1. This CDR3 has 14 residues. Trimming took 8 bases from V and 0 from J; bases not matched to a gene: 5. The germline V gene has CDR1 SGHDN and CDR2 FVKESK. CDR3 residues: CASPGQGLNTEAFF. The CDR3 DNA reads as TGTGCCAGCCCCGGACAGGGCCTGAACACTGAAGCTTTCTTT.

This clonotype occurred a few times. This rearrangement joins TRBV9 to TRBJ1-6; tentative D call: TRBD1 (6 bases). The V gene's germline CDR1 is SGDLS and CDR2 YYNGEE. V was cut by 3 bases and J by 10 bases, with 14 bases left in between. The CDR3 has 14 residues. CDR3 nucleotide sequence: TGTGCCAGCAGCGGAGGAGGGGGAAGGTCACCCCTCCACTTT. Translating gives CASSGGGGRSPLHF. Full variable domain (missing parts from reference TRBV9 and TRBJ1-6): DSGVTQTPKHLITATGQRVTLRCSPRSGDLSVYWYQQSLDQGLQFLIQYYNGEERAKGNILERFSAQQFPDLHSELNLSSLELGDSALYFCASSGGGGRSPLHFGNGTRLTVT.

Ten or more counts support this clonotype. The CDR3 DNA reads as TGCGCCAGCAGCCTCACCGGGACAGCATCTGGAAACACCATATATTTT. The encoded protein is CASSLTGTASGNTIYF. V and J are TRBV5-1 and TRBJ1-3, with 7 bases identical to TRBD1. The germline V gene encodes CDR1 SGHRS and CDR2 YFSETQ. Trimming cost V 4 bases and J 1 base; bases outside gene matches: 8. This CDR3 spans 16 amino acids.

The rearrangement joins TRBV4-3 to TRBJ1-1; 7 bases match TRBD1. With 0 bases clipped from V and 5 bases from J, the junction kept 12 bases outside the gene matches. Germline V gene lookup returns CDR1 LGHNA and CDR2 YSLEER. This CDR3 is 17 amino acids long. Here the CDR3 DNA reads TGCGCCAGCAGCCAAGATATAAGCCGGGACAGCTGGACTGAAGCTTTCTTT. This codes for CASSQDISRDSWTEAFF.

This clonotype was recorded a few times. The V gene is TRBV7-2, the J gene TRBJ1-1, with a possible D match to TRBD1 (6 bases). The CDR3 runs 17 residues. CDR1 SGHTA and CDR2 FQGNSA come from the germline V gene. With 5 bases removed from V and 5 bases from J, the gap between germline ends came to 24 bases. CDR3 in DNA: TGTGCCAGCAGCGCCCCATTGAGGGGGAGACGAACAACTGAAGCTTTCTTT. Protein product: CASSAPLRGRRTTEAFF.

The sample holds a few counts of this clonotype. The V and J genes are TRBV28 and TRBJ2-7; 9 bases map to TRBD1. CDR1 is MDHEN and CDR2 is SYDVKM in the germline V gene. The length of the CDR3 is 16 residues. The J segment lost 6 bases and the V segment lost 6 bases, leaving 15 bases of the junction unmatched. CDR3 DNA: TGTGCCAGCAGCAATCGCCTGGGACAGGGACGTCTCGAGCAGTACTTC. Amino acids: CASSNRLGQGRLEQYF.

V is TRBV12-3 or TRBV12-4 and J is TRBJ1-5; D possibly corresponds to TRBD1 (6 bases). The V gene lost 7 bases and the J gene lost 3 bases, with 13 bases spanning the gap. The CDR3 is made up of 14 amino acids. The CDR3, as DNA: TGTGCCAGCACCCCACAGGGCATCAATCAGCCCCAGCATTTT. Translated, it gives CASTPQGINQPQHF.

The chain recombines TRBV6-5 with TRBJ2-1; TRBD2 matches at 11 bases. Trimming removed 6 bases from V and 6 bases from J; junction bases left unmatched: 10. Germline V gives CDR1 MNHEY, CDR2 SVGAGI. The length of the CDR3 is 16 residues. The CDR3 here is CASSRHLAGGPNEQFF. CDR3 DNA: TGTGCCAGCAGCCGACATCTAGCGGGGGGACCCAATGAGCAGTTCTTC.

This clonotype was picked up many times. One junction end does not reproduce the germline sequence, and a read error may be involved. The DNA of the CDR3 is TGTGCCAGTAGTATTGTCCGAGGGGGATCCTTCGAGCAGTACTTC. It specifies CASSIVRGGSFEQYF. This chain joins TRBV19 and TRBJ2-7, with D possibly matching TRBD1 (6 bases). CDR3 length: 15 amino acids. From germline, CDR1 is LNHDA and CDR2 SQIVND (reference sequence).

CDR3 nucleotides: TGTGCCAGCAGCCCCCAGGGTACCACCGGGGAGCTGTTTTTT. Its translation: CASSPQGTTGELFF. The V call is TRBV11-3, the J call TRBJ2-2, with a weak D call TRBD1 (5 bases). Germline V CDR1 and CDR2: SGHNT, YENEEA. The CDR3 sequence is 14 residues long. Trimming shortened V by 5 bases and J by 4 bases, and 11 bases separated the two germline ends.

This clonotype turned up a few times. The V and J genes are TRBV9 and TRBJ1-6; D unresolved. This CDR3 has 13 residues. The germline V and J ends were trimmed by 5 bases and 9 bases, with 12 bases remaining between them. The germline CDR1 and CDR2 sequences are SGDLS and YYNGEE. As DNA, the CDR3 is TGTGCCAGCAGAGGCACTAGTCGTTCACCCCTCCACTTT. Its translation is CASRGTSRSPLHF. Supplemented by reference TRBV9 and TRBJ1-6, the full variable domain reads DSGVTQTPKHLITATGQRVTLRCSPRSGDLSVYWYQQSLDQGLQFLIQYYNGEERAKGNILERFSAQQFPDLHSELNLSSLELGDSALYFCASRGTSRSPLHFGNGTRLTVT.

This clonotype was recorded many times. This chain joins TRBV7-6 and TRBJ2-3; possible D gene TRBD2, 7 bases. CDR1 and CDR2 from the germline V gene are SGHVS and FNYEAQ. V shed 5 bases and J shed 9 bases, with 24 bases lying between them. The CDR3 covers 16 residues. The CDR3 DNA reads as TGTGCCAGCAGCCTAGGCCAAGGGGGGGTAGGAGGGACGCAGTATTTT. It is translated as CASSLGQGGVGGTQYF.

This clonotype has a handful of counts. The chain has TRBV6-2 or TRBV6-3 and TRBJ2-3, with 11 bases fitting TRBD2. The trim removed 0 bases at V and 3 bases at J, leaving 2 bases unmatched. Germline lookup yields CDR1 MNHEY and CDR2 SVGEGT. CDR3 length: 16 residues. CDR3 sequence (DNA): TGTGCCAGCAGTTACTCGAGACTAGCGGGGACAGATACGCAGTATTTT. Translation: CASSYSRLAGTDTQYF.